A single sample gave rise to the 19 T cell receptor beta chains below, sequenced in a study of cytomegalovirus exposure and HLA in healthy donors listed by TCRdb under 2017. Library creation used the immunoSEQ multiplex PCR assay. The clones in this table, taken by TCRdb from immuneACCESS, are in-frame only. Not every clone is retained; where verified, under half of the shortfall comes from an unresolved V gene, and the cause of the rest is unknown. The sample records about 82,000 clones, about 92% of which are singletons. The ten most abundant clones make up roughly 0.74% of the sample. The specimen sequenced was PBMCs. These receptors all stem from a man between 18 and 29 years old in good health and CMV-seronegative.

The chain carries TRBV27 and TRBJ2-1, with 8 bases matching TRBD2. Germline CDR1 and CDR2: MNHEY and SMNVEV (reference sequence). The length of the CDR3 is 15 residues. Trimming cost V 5 bases and J 8 bases; bases outside gene matches: 11. CDR3 nucleotide sequence: TGTGCCAGCAGTGCACGACGGGGGGGCAAGGATGAGCAGTTCTTC. Protein: CASSARRGGKDEQFF.

The chain links TRBV29-1 to TRBJ1-2, with TRBD1 as a possible D gene (6 bases). Germline assignment: CDR1 SQVTM and CDR2 ANQGSEA. The CDR3 covers 16 residues. The ends were cut back, 7 bases at V and 4 bases at J, with 25 bases in the middle. The CDR3 sequence: CSAQTRKQGGFYGYTF. The CDR3 DNA follows: TGCAGCGCCCAAACCCGTAAACAGGGTGGCTTCTATGGCTACACCTTC. Looking up the rest from reference TRBV29-1 and TRBJ1-2 gives the full variable domain: SAVISQKPSRDICQRGTSLTIQCQVDSQVTMMFWYRQQPGQSLTLIATANQGSEATYESGFVIDKFPISRPNLTFSTLTVSNMSPEDSSIYLCSAQTRKQGGFYGYTFGSGTRLTVV.

The chain couples TRBV6-1 to TRBJ2-4; D remains unclear. This CDR3 is 16 amino acids long. The V end lost 3 bases, the J end lost 0 bases, and 12 bases lay between the germline ends. The germline V gene has CDR1 MNHNS and CDR2 SASEGT. CDR3 region: CASSEGLKLAKNIQYF. As DNA, the CDR3 is TGTGCCAGCAGTGAGGGCCTGAAGCTAGCCAAAAACATTCAGTACTTC.

This clone was seen only once. The rearrangement uses TRBV7-2 and TRBJ2-2; TRBD1 aligns across 9 bases. V lost 2 bases, J lost 5 bases, and 9 bases stayed unmatched. The CDR3 is made up of 17 amino acids. Germline V gene data show CDR1 as SGHTA and CDR2 as FQGNSA. The CDR3 sequence: CASSLLTQGAYTGELFF. In DNA form, the CDR3 reads TGTGCCAGCAGCTTATTAACACAGGGGGCTTATACCGGGGAGCTGTTTTTT.

The CDR3 region has the DNA TGTGCCAGCAGTTACTCACTGACAGGGGACTCCTACGAGCAGTACTTC. Translated: CASSYSLTGDSYEQYF. The chain has TRBV6-5 and TRBJ2-7, with 8 bases aligning to TRBD1. In germline, CDR1 is MNHEY, CDR2 SVGAGI. V trimming: 0 bases; J trimming: 0 bases; junction bases outside the gene matches: 4. This CDR3 region has 16 residues.

CDR3 region: CASSLFGNNEQFF. The CDR3 nucleotides are TGTGCCAGCAGCTTATTCGGGAACAATGAGCAGTTCTTC. The chain has TRBV11-3 and TRBJ2-1; the D gene is possibly TRBD2 (5 bases). The CDR3 has 13 residues. The germline V gene encodes CDR1 SGHNT and CDR2 YENEEA. Trimming stripped 2 bases from V and 5 bases from J, with 7 bases between. The full variable domain, with the rest looked up from reference TRBV11-3 and TRBJ2-1, is EAGVVQSPRYKIIEKKQPVAFWCNPISGHNTLYWYLQNLGQGPELLIRYENEEAVDDSQLPKDRFSAERLKGVDSTLKIQPAELGDSAVYLCASSLFGNNEQFFGPGTRLTVL.

The V gene is TRBV6-1, the J gene TRBJ1-2, with a weak D call TRBD1 (5 bases). Looked up from germline, CDR1 is MNHNS and CDR2 is SASEGT. This CDR3 is 14 amino acids long. V was clipped by 6 bases and J by 6 bases, with 17 bases between them. For the CDR3, the DNA is TGTGCCAGCAGCCTGGGGGGACCCCGGGATGGCTACACCTTC. It encodes CASSLGGPRDGYTF.

This chain links TRBV12-5 with TRBJ1-2, with no clear D. Germline V gives CDR1 LGHNT, CDR2 FRNRAP. CDR3 size: 14 residues. Trimming pared 3 bases from V and 3 bases from J, leaving 11 bases between. The CDR3 spells CASGLAGAYYGYTF. CDR3 DNA: TGTGCTAGTGGTTTAGCAGGCGCCTACTATGGCTACACCTTC. The complete variable domain, with remaining parts taken from reference TRBV12-5 and TRBJ1-2, reads DARVTQTPRHKVTEMGQEVTMRCQPILGHNTVFWYRQTMMQGLELLAYFRNRAPLDDSGMPKDRFSAEMPDATLATLKIQPSEPRDSAVYFCASGLAGAYYGYTFGSGTRLTVV.

The chain uses TRBV27 and TRBJ2-5; the D gene is possibly TRBD1 (5 bases). Trimming shortened V by 3 bases and J by 1 base, and 9 bases separated the two germline ends. There are 14 residues in the CDR3. CDR1 MNHEY and CDR2 SMNVEV come from the germline V gene (reference sequence). CDR3 protein: CASSFQGFQETQYF. CDR3 DNA: TGTGCCAGCAGTTTTCAGGGTTTCCAAGAGACCCAGTACTTC.

The V call is TRBV18, the J call TRBJ2-3; 7 bases agree with TRBD2. Losses at the gene ends were 0 bases for V and 3 bases for J; bases not matched to a gene: 3. Germline CDR1 is KGHSH and CDR2 is LQKENI. The CDR3 extends over 15 amino acids. The CDR3 DNA reads as TGTGCCAGCTCACCACCTTTAGCGGGTACAGATACGCAGTATTTT. Protein product: CASSPPLAGTDTQYF.

The chain is built from TRBV5-1 and TRBJ2-3, with 10 bases fitting TRBD1. The V gene end was trimmed by 0 bases and the J gene end by 10 bases; junction bases not matched to a gene: 2. Germline V gene lookup returns CDR1 SGHRS and CDR2 YFSETQ. This CDR3 spans 13 amino acids. The CDR3 bases are TGCGCCAGCAGCTTGGCAGGACAGGGGGCGCAGTATTTT. Translation: CASSLAGQGAQYF.

The CDR3 reads CASSQDSVSWNTEAFF. The CDR3 nucleotides are TGCGCCAGCAGCCAAGATAGCGTCAGCTGGAACACTGAAGCTTTCTTT. The rearrangement links TRBV4-1 to TRBJ1-1; D remains unclear. The CDR3 extends over 16 amino acids. The V end lost 0 bases, the J end lost 1 base, and 12 bases lay between the germline ends. Germline-derived CDR1 and CDR2 are MGHRA and YSYEKL.

This clone was recorded only once. The V and J genes are TRBV5-1 and TRBJ2-1; D is undetermined. The CDR3 has 13 residues. The V gene's germline CDR1 is SGHRS and CDR2 YFSETQ. V was clipped by 4 bases and J by 0 bases, with 5 bases between them. The CDR3 sequence is CASSPSSYNEQFF. CDR3 in DNA: TGCGCCAGCAGCCCCAGCTCCTACAATGAGCAGTTCTTC.

The CDR3 spells CASSEGPGKDYGYTF. For the CDR3, the DNA is TGTGCCAGCAGTGAGGGGCCAGGGAAAGATTATGGCTACACCTTC. J is TRBJ1-2 and V is TRBV6-1; D possibly corresponds to TRBD1 (5 bases). Trimming removed 3 bases from V and 5 bases from J, with 16 bases in between. Per germline, CDR1 MNHNS and CDR2 SASEGT. The CDR3 is 15 residues long.

CDR3 nucleotides: TGTGCCAGCAGCTTGGGGAGGGATAGCAATCAGCCCCAGCATTTT. This sequence encodes CASSLGRDSNQPQHF. The chain has TRBV5-4 and TRBJ1-5; no clear D. Deletions cut 0 bases from V and 0 bases from J, with 7 bases between. The CDR3 has 15 residues. Germline CDR1 is SGHNT and CDR2 is YYREEE (reference sequence).

The V gene is TRBV30, the J gene TRBJ1-4; D not resolved. The CDR3 contains 15 residues. V lost 3 bases, J lost 8 bases, and 19 bases lay in between. The germline CDR1 and CDR2 sequences are GTSNPN and SVGIG (reference sequence). Written as DNA, the CDR3 is TGTGCCTGGAGGGGAGGATCGGCAAGCGGCGAAAAACTGTTTTTT. Translated, it gives CAWRGGSASGEKLFF.

The CDR3 DNA reads TGTGCCAGCAGCTTGCCGGCTAGCGGGGTGGAGACCCAGTACTTC. Protein: CASSLPASGVETQYF. V gene TRBV5-5 combines with J gene TRBJ2-5; 9 positions match TRBD2. The V gene end was trimmed by 1 base and the J gene end by 5 bases; junction bases not matched to a gene: 6. The CDR3 contains 15 residues. Germline V gene lookup returns CDR1 SGHKS and CDR2 YYEKEE (reference sequence).

The chain uses TRBV5-4 and TRBJ2-5; tentative D call: TRBD2 (6 bases). There are 15 residues in the CDR3. Deletions cut 0 bases from V and 5 bases from J, with 14 bases between. CDR1 SGHNT and CDR2 YYREEE come from the germline V gene (reference sequence). CDR3 protein: CASSLEAGWDETQYF. CDR3 bases: TGTGCCAGCAGCTTGGAGGCGGGGTGGGATGAGACCCAGTACTTC.

The chain uses TRBV30 and TRBJ1-1; 8 bases are shared with TRBD1. CDR1 is GTSNPN, CDR2 SVGIG, per germline (reference sequence). V shed 5 bases and J 4 bases; nucleotides not matched to a gene: 6. There are 13 residues in the CDR3. The CDR3 spells CAWRQGAITEAFF. CDR3 DNA sequence: TGTGCCTGGCGCCAGGGGGCGATCACTGAAGCTTTCTTT.